Following are 28 T cell receptor beta chains from one sample sequenced in a study of T cells in Graves' hyperthyroidism and ophthalmopathy. TCR beta CDR3 regions were amplified from RNA transcripts. The HTBI set primed first-round TCR CDR3 RT-PCR. TCRdb itself ran the multiplex PCR reads through MiXCR, one entry per CDR3 protein. The sample includes 500,000 to 650,000 distinct CDR3 sequences, roughly 15% of them seen just once. The sequenced sample consisted of blood. The receptors were gathered from a woman between 50 and 59 years old with Graves' ophthalmopathy.

This clonotype was observed many times. The rearrangement uses TRBV12-3 or TRBV12-4 and TRBJ2-3; possible D gene TRBD2, 5 bases. This CDR3 contains 15 residues. The germline V and J ends were trimmed by 5 bases and 0 bases, with 12 bases remaining between them. This CDR3 reads CASSPLRASTDTQYF. DNA for the CDR3: TGTGCCAGCAGTCCGCTGAGGGCAAGCACAGATACGCAGTATTTT.

Ten or more counts support this clonotype. V gene TRBV20-1 combines with J gene TRBJ2-5; 10 bases line up with TRBD2. V lost 6 bases and J lost 6; bases outside the gene matches: 10. The germline gives CDR1 DFQATT, CDR2 SNEGSKA (reference sequence). The CDR3 sequence is 14 residues long. CDR3 nucleotides: TGCAGTGCAAAACGAGCGGGAGGGGTAAAGACCCAGTACTTC. Residues: CSAKRAGGVKTQYF.

This clonotype was detected a few times. The chain links TRBV29-1 to TRBJ1-6, with unresolved D. Germline CDR1 reads SQVTM; CDR2 reads ANQGSEA. This CDR3 is built from 13 residues. V was pared by 6 bases and J by 3 bases, with 9 bases between. The CDR3 loop reads CSVTFDYNSPLHF. CDR3 coding DNA: TGCAGCGTAACTTTTGACTATAATTCACCCCTCCACTTT.

In its sample, this clonotype was seen many times. The chain joins TRBV5-1 to TRBJ1-1; the D is unclear. From germline, CDR1 is SGHRS and CDR2 YFSETQ. The germline V and J ends were trimmed by 2 bases and 3 bases, with 17 bases remaining between them. This CDR3 is 16 amino acids long. The CDR3 reads CASSLMGFKGDTEAFF. The CDR3 DNA follows: TGCGCCAGCAGCTTAATGGGGTTCAAAGGAGACACTGAAGCTTTCTTT.

This clonotype appeared a few times. V gene TRBV6-1 combines with J gene TRBJ1-5; possibly TRBD1 for D (5 bases). Trimming pared 6 bases from V and 3 bases from J, leaving 12 bases between. The germline V gene has CDR1 MNHNS and CDR2 SASEGT. The CDR3 consists of 14 residues. The CDR3 loop reads CASRQRQYNQPQHF. DNA of the CDR3: TGTGCCAGCAGACAGAGACAGTACAATCAGCCCCAGCATTTT.

This clonotype came up many times. The genes are TRBV5-1 and TRBJ1-5; D is possibly TRBD1 (5 bases). This CDR3 has 16 amino acids. Trimming removed 0 bases at V and 1 base at J, with 11 bases between. CDR1 is SGHRS, CDR2 YFSETQ, per germline. The CDR3 DNA reads as TGCGCCAGCAGCTTGGGGGGCCCAAAGAGCAATCAGCCCCAGCATTTT. As protein: CASSLGGPKSNQPQHF.

This clonotype was detected ten times or more. V usage is TRBV6-2 or TRBV6-3 and J usage is TRBJ2-2, with TRBD2 as a possible D gene (5 bases). In germline, CDR1 is MNHEY, CDR2 SVGEGT. This CDR3 contains 19 residues. The V end lost 4 bases, the J end lost 4 bases, and 25 bases lay between the germline ends. CDR3 DNA: TGTGCCAGCAGTTGGATCGGGCCCCCACGGGCCCGGGGCACCGGGGAGCTGTTTTTT. Amino acid sequence: CASSWIGPPRARGTGELFF.

The rearrangement links TRBV9 to TRBJ2-7; D is possibly TRBD1 (6 bases). V was trimmed by 0 bases and J by 6 bases, leaving 13 bases between them. The CDR3 extends over 14 amino acids. Germline V gives CDR1 SGDLS, CDR2 YYNGEE. Here the CDR3 DNA reads TGTGCCAGCAGCGTAGCTACAGGGTTAGGCGAGCAGTACTTC. It translates to CASSVATGLGEQYF.

This clonotype has ten or more counts. This chain joins TRBV2 and TRBJ2-5, with 11 positions matching TRBD1. Germline V gene data show CDR1 as SNHLY and CDR2 as FYNNEI. The CDR3 sequence is 14 residues long. V lost 8 bases to trimming and J lost 5 bases; unmatched junction nucleotides: 7. This chain's CDR3 is CASFGTGGGETQYF. The CDR3 nucleotides read TGTGCCAGCTTCGGGACAGGGGGTGGCGAGACCCAGTACTTC.

This clonotype was seen at least ten times. The V call is TRBV20-1, the J call TRBJ1-6; no clear D gene. V was shortened by 3 bases and J by 8 bases, with 11 bases between the two germline ends. Germline assignment: CDR1 DFQATT and CDR2 SNEGSKA (reference sequence). CDR3 length: 13 amino acids. The CDR3 reads CSASSREHSPLHF. In DNA form, the CDR3 reads TGCAGTGCTAGTTCCAGAGAACATTCACCCCTCCACTTT.

This clonotype came up many times. An end of the junction does not agree with germline; a read error may underlie this. The CDR3 DNA is TGTGCCAGCATTTTAGCGGGAGGGCCCACAGATACGCAGTATTTT. It codes for CASILAGGPTDTQYF. The rearrangement uses TRBV12-3 or TRBV12-4 and TRBJ2-3; 11 bases map to TRBD2. The length of the CDR3 is 15 residues.

This clonotype was detected many times. The chain recombines TRBV27 with TRBJ2-7; 10 nucleotides match TRBD2. The trim removed 4 bases at V and 0 bases at J, leaving 6 bases unmatched. Germline CDR1 and CDR2: MNHEY and SMNVEV (reference sequence). The CDR3 runs to 16 residues. CDR3 residues: CASSSPTSGASYEQYF. The CDR3 DNA sequence: TGTGCCAGCAGTTCGCCTACTAGCGGGGCCTCCTACGAGCAGTACTTC.

This clonotype was counted ten times or more. This chain connects TRBV12-3 or TRBV12-4 to TRBJ2-1; the D is unclear. This CDR3 comprises 14 residues. V shed 3 bases and J shed 7 bases, with 13 bases lying between them. CDR3 sequence: CASSLRLYGNEQFF. In nucleotides, the CDR3 is TGTGCCAGCAGTTTGAGACTCTATGGGAATGAGCAGTTCTTC.

This clonotype was seen repeatedly, ten times or more. This chain connects TRBV11-2 to TRBJ2-3; 15 nucleotides agree with TRBD2. The length of the CDR3 is 18 residues. Unmatched junction bases numbered 6, after V lost 1 base and J lost 4 bases. Germline V gives CDR1 SGHAT, CDR2 FQNNGV. CDR3 DNA: TGTGCCAGCAGCTTAGTTGGACTAGCGGGAGGGGTTTCAGATACGCAGTATTTT. It is translated as CASSLVGLAGGVSDTQYF.

This clonotype was detected many times. The rearrangement uses TRBV12-3 or TRBV12-4 and TRBJ1-5, with D maybe TRBD1 (6 bases). V lost 2 bases and J 1 base, leaving 9 bases between the germline ends. The CDR3 is 15 residues long. The CDR3 DNA is TGTGCCAGCAGTTTAATAACAGGGAGCAATCAGCCCCAGCATTTT. Amino acid sequence: CASSLITGSNQPQHF.

This clonotype was detected ten times or more. J is TRBJ2-3 and V is TRBV7-8; 12 bases agree with TRBD2. With V trimmed by 2 bases and J by 4 bases, 7 bases remained unmatched. Germline CDR1 and CDR2: SGHVS and FQNEAQ. The CDR3 has 17 residues. The DNA of the CDR3 is TGTGCCAGCAGCTTATTGACTAGCGGGAGTGGAGCAGATACGCAGTATTTT. Its protein is CASSLLTSGSGADTQYF.

The V and J genes are TRBV12-3 or TRBV12-4 and TRBJ1-5; D is unclear. Trimming took 0 bases from V and 0 from J, leaving 6 bases between them. This CDR3 comprises 15 residues. The CDR3 protein is CASSLARGSNQPQHF. Here the CDR3 DNA reads TGTGCCAGCAGTTTAGCTCGGGGTAGCAATCAGCCCCAGCATTTT.

This clonotype was seen ten or more times. The rearrangement uses TRBV12-3 or TRBV12-4 and TRBJ2-2; D is undetermined. The CDR3 length is 15 residues. Between the trimmed V and J ends, which lost 2 bases and 6 bases, there was a span of 13 bases. CDR3 nucleotides: TGTGCCAGCAGTTTATCAGCTGTGTTCGCCGGGGAGCTGTTTTTT. Amino acids: CASSLSAVFAGELFF.

In this sample, this clonotype turned up many times. The chain employs TRBV30 and TRBJ2-5; possible D gene TRBD2, 6 bases. Germline V lookup: CDR1 GTSNPN, CDR2 SVGIG (reference sequence). This CDR3 is built from 14 residues. V lost 8 bases and J lost 0, with 16 bases in between. The CDR3 region is CAVVAGTHQETQYF. CDR3 DNA sequence: TGTGCCGTTGTTGCGGGGACTCACCAAGAGACCCAGTACTTC.

The chain recombines TRBV7-9 with TRBJ2-7; D is tentatively TRBD1 or TRBD2 (5 bases each). In germline, CDR1 is SEHNR, CDR2 FQNEAQ (reference sequence). The CDR3 contains 13 residues. V was pared by 1 base and J by 5 bases, with 9 bases between. Written as DNA, the CDR3 is TGTGCCAGCAGCTTAGTCCTGGGGGACGAGCAGTACTTC. Amino acid sequence: CASSLVLGDEQYF.

This clonotype has at least ten counts. The V call is TRBV6-2 or TRBV6-3, the J call TRBJ2-1; D perhaps matches TRBD2 (5 bases). V was pared by 7 bases and J by 7 bases, with 20 bases between. The CDR3 loop spans 15 amino acids. CDR1 is MNHEY and CDR2 is SVGEGT in the germline V gene. The CDR3 DNA reads as TGTGCCAGCACCCAAGACGCGAGGGAAGTTAATGAGCAGTTCTTC. Its translation: CASTQDAREVNEQFF.

There are a few counts of this clonotype. This chain links TRBV5-5 with TRBJ1-4; D remains unclear. The CDR3 runs to 14 residues. The V end was cut by 2 bases, the J end by 5 bases, with 10 bases between. CDR1 and CDR2 from the germline V gene are SGHKS and YYEKEE (reference sequence). The CDR3 protein is CASSFKQLNEKLFF. DNA for the CDR3: TGTGCCAGCAGCTTTAAACAACTAAATGAAAAACTGTTTTTT.

This clonotype was counted many times. The chain recombines TRBV6-6 with TRBJ2-6; 7 nucleotides align to TRBD1. J gave up 0 bases and V 1 base, and 3 bases lay outside the gene matches. CDR3 length equals 17 residues. Germline V gene lookup returns CDR1 MNHNY and CDR2 SVGAGI (reference sequence). CDR3 sequence reads: CASSYLGQNSGANVLTF. The CDR3 coding sequence is TGTGCCAGCAGTTACTTGGGACAGAACTCTGGGGCCAACGTCCTGACTTTC.

This rearrangement joins TRBV14 to TRBJ1-1, with D possibly matching TRBD1 (5 bases). The germline gives CDR1 SGHDN, CDR2 FVKESK. Trimming left V 2 bases short and J 4 bases short, with 14 bases between. The CDR3 sequence is 15 residues long. CDR3 amino acids: CASSQRTGGSTEAFF. CDR3 coding DNA: TGTGCCAGCAGCCAACGTACAGGAGGGTCCACTGAAGCTTTCTTT.

This clonotype has a count of ten or more. The chain carries TRBV5-6 and TRBJ1-1; D perhaps matches TRBD1 (6 bases). CDR1 and CDR2 from the germline V gene are SGHDT and YYEEEE. Trimming shortened V by 4 bases and J by 6 bases, and 16 bases separated the two germline ends. The CDR3 covers 14 residues. CDR3 sequence (DNA): TGTGCCAGCAGCAGAGGGGGTTTGGTCGCTGAAGCTTTCTTT. This sequence encodes CASSRGGLVAEAFF.

This clonotype was counted many times. The CDR3 DNA sequence: TGCAGTGCTAGACCTGACAGTAATGATGAAAAACTGTTTTTT. Amino acids: CSARPDSNDEKLFF. The chain carries TRBV20-1 and TRBJ1-4; D is possibly TRBD1 (5 bases). Germline V gene data show CDR1 as DFQATT and CDR2 as SNEGSKA (reference sequence). The CDR3 has 14 amino acids. Trimming left V 2 bases short and J 6 bases short, with 13 bases between.

This chain links TRBV5-5 with TRBJ2-1; 13 bases align to TRBD2. Germline V gene data show CDR1 as SGHKS and CDR2 as YYEKEE (reference sequence). This CDR3 spans 14 amino acids. V was pared by 5 bases and J by 5 bases, with 1 base of the junction left unmatched. The CDR3 DNA follows: TGTGCCAGCAGACTAGCGGGAGGGGACAATGAGCAGTTCTTC. It codes for CASRLAGGDNEQFF.

Comment on this clonotype: A single base separates this from a much larger clone, so it may be a read error. CDR3 nucleotides: TGTGCCTGGAGTGTGAGAGGAAACGCCATATATTTT. Translated, it gives CAWSVRGNAIYF. This chain links TRBV30 with TRBJ1-3; D is unresolved. Germline V gives CDR1 GTSNPN, CDR2 SVGIG (reference sequence). CDR3 size: 12 residues.